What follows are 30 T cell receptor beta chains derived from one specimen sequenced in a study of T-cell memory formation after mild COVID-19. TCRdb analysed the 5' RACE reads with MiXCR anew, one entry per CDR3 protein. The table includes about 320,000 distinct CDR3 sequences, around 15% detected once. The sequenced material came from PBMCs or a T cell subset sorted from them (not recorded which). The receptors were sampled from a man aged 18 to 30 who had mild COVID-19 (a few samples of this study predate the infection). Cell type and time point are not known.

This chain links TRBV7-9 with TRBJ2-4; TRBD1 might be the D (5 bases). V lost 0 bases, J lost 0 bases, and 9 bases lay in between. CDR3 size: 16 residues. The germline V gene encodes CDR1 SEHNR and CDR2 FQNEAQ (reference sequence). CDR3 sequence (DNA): TGTGCCAGCAGCTTAGCGACAGCTCTAGCCAAAAACATTCAGTACTTC. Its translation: CASSLATALAKNIQYF.

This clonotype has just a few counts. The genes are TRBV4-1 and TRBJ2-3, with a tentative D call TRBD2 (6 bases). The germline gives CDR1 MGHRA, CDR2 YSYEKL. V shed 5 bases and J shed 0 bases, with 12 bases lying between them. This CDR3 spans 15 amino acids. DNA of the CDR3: TGCGCCAGCAGCAAAACGGGGGACAGCACAGATACGCAGTATTTT. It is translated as CASSKTGDSTDTQYF.

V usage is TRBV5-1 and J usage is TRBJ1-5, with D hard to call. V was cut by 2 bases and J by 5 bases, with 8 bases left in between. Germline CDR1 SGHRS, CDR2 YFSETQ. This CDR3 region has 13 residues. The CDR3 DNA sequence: TGCGCCAGCAGCTTCCTCCCTGATCAGCCCCAGCATTTT. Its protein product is CASSFLPDQPQHF.

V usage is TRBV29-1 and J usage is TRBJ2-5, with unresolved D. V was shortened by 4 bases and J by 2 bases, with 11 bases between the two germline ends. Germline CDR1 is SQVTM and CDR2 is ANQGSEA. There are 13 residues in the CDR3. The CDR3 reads CSVVRAPQETQYF. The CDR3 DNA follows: TGCAGCGTTGTACGAGCGCCTCAAGAGACCCAGTACTTC.

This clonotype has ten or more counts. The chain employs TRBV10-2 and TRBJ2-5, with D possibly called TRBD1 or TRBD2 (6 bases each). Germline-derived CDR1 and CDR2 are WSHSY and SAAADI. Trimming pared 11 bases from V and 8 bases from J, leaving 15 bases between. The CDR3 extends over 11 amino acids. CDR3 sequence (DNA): TGCGCCGCGGGACAACCTTATACCCAGTACTTC. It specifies CAAGQPYTQYF.

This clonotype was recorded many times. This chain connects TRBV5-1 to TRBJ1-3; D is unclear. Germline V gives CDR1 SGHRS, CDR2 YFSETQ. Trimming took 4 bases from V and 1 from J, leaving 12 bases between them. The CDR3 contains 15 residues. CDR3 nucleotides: TGCGCCAGCAGCCCTGACGGAACATCTGGAAACACCATATATTTT. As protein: CASSPDGTSGNTIYF. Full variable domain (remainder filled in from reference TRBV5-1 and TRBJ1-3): KAGVTQTPRYLIKTRGQQVTLSCSPISGHRSVSWYQQTPGQGLQFLFEYFSETQRNKGNFPGRFSGRQFSNSRSEMNVSTLELGDSALYLCASSPDGTSGNTIYFGEGSWLTVV.

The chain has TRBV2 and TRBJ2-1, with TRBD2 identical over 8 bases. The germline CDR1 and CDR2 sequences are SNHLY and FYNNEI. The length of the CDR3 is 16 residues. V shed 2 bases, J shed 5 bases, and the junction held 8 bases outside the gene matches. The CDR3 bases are TGTGCCAGCAGTGAAAAGTCGGGGGGGGCCGACAATGAGCAGTTCTTC. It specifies CASSEKSGGADNEQFF.

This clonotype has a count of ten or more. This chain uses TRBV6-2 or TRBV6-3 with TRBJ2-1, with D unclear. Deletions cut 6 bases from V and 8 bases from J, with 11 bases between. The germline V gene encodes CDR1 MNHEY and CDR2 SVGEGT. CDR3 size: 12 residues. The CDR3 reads CASSPQGDEQFF. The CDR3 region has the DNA TGTGCCAGCAGCCCTCAAGGAGATGAGCAGTTCTTC.

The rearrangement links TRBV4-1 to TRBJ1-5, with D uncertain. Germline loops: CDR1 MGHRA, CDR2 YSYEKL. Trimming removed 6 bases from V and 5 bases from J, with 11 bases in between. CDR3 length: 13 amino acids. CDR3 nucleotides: TGCGCCAGCAGTAGAAGCGTGGATCAGCCCCAGCATTTT. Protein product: CASSRSVDQPQHF.

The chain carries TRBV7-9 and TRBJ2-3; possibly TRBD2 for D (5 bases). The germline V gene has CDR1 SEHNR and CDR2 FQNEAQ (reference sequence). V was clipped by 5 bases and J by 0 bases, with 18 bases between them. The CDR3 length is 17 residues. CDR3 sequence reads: CASSAKKSAASTDTQYF. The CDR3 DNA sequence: TGTGCCAGCAGCGCCAAGAAATCAGCGGCTAGCACAGATACGCAGTATTTT.

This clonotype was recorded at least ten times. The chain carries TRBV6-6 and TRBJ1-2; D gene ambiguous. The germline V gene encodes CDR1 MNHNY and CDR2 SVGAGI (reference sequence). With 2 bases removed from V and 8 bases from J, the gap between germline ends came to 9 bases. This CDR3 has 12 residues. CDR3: CASSYLADGYTF. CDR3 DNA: TGTGCCAGCAGTTACCTCGCAGACGGCTACACCTTC.

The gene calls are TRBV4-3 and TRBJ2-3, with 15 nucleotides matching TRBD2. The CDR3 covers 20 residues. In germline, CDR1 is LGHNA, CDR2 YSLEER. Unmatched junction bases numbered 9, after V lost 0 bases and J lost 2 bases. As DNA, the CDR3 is TGCGCCAGCAGCCAAGATGACGGACTAGCGGGGGGGATTATCACAGATACGCAGTATTTT. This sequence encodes CASSQDDGLAGGIITDTQYF.

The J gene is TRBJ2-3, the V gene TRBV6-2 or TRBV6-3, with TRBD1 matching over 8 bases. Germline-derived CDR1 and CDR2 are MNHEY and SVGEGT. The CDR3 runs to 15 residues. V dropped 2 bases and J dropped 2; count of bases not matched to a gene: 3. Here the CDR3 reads CASSYGQGPTDTQYF. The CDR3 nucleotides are TGTGCCAGCAGTTACGGACAGGGTCCCACAGATACGCAGTATTTT.

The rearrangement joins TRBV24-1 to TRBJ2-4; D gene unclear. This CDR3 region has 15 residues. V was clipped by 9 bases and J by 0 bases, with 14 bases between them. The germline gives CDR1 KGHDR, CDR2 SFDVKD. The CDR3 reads CATEAGSLAKNIQYF. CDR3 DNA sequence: TGTGCCACCGAGGCAGGTTCTTTAGCCAAAAACATTCAGTACTTC.

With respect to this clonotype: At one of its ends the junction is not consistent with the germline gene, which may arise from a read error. As DNA, the CDR3 is TGTGCCAGCAGACAAGGGGGGGCGGATTACGAGCAGTACTTC. Protein product: CASRQGGADYEQYF. The V call is TRBV14, the J call TRBJ2-7; possibly TRBD2 for D (7 bases). Germline V gene lookup returns CDR1 SGHDN and CDR2 FVKESK. The CDR3 is 14 amino acids.

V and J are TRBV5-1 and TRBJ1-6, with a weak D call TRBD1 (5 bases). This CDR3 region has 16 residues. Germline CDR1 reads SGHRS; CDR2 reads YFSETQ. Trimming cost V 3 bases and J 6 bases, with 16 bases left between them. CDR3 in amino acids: CASSSGDGTGNSPLHF. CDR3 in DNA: TGCGCCAGCAGCTCGGGGGACGGGACTGGTAATTCACCCCTCCACTTT.

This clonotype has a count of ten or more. This CDR3 reads CATSRDLTGWSGYTF. CDR3 sequence (DNA): TGTGCCACCAGCAGAGATTTAACAGGATGGAGTGGCTACACCTTC. The chain uses TRBV15 and TRBJ1-2; tentatively, D is TRBD1 (5 bases). V was clipped by 0 bases and J by 7 bases, with 15 bases between them. Germline V lookup: CDR1 LNHNV, CDR2 YYDKDF (reference sequence). CDR3 length equals 15 residues.

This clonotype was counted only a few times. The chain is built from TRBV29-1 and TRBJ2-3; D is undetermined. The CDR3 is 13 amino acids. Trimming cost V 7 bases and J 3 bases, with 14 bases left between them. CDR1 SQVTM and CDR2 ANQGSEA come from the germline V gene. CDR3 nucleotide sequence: TGCAGCGGGGATTGGGTCGGAACAGATACGCAGTATTTT. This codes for CSGDWVGTDTQYF.

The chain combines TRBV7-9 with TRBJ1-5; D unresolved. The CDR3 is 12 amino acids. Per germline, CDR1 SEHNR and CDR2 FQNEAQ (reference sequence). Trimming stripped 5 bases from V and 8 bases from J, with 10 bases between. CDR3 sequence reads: CASSHPGKPQHF. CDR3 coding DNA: TGTGCCAGCAGCCACCCGGGGAAGCCCCAGCATTTT.

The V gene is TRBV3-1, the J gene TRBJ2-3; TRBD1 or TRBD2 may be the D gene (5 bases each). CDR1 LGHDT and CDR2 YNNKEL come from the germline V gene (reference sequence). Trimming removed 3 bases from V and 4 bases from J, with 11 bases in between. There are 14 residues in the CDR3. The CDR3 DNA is TGTGCCAGCAGCCATCGGGGCACGCCAGATACGCAGTATTTT. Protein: CASSHRGTPDTQYF.

In DNA, the CDR3 is TGTGCCAGCAGCGTGGGGGCCTGGGGGGCCGGGGAGCTGTTTTTT. Protein: CASSVGAWGAGELFF. The chain couples TRBV9 to TRBJ2-2, with D tentatively TRBD1 or TRBD2 (6 bases each). Germline values: CDR1 SGDLS, CDR2 YYNGEE. The CDR3 extends over 15 amino acids. Trimming left V 2 bases short and J 6 bases short, with 14 bases between.

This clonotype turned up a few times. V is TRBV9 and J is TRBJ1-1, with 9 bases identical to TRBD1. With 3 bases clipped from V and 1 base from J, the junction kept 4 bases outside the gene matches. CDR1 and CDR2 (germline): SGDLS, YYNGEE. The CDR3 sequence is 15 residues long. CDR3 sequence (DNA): TGTGCCAGCAGCGCGATGGACAGGGGGAACACTGAAGCTTTCTTT. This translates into CASSAMDRGNTEAFF. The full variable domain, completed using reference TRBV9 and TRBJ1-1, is DSGVTQTPKHLITATGQRVTLRCSPRSGDLSVYWYQQSLDQGLQFLIQYYNGEERAKGNILERFSAQQFPDLHSELNLSSLELGDSALYFCASSAMDRGNTEAFFGQGTRLTVV.

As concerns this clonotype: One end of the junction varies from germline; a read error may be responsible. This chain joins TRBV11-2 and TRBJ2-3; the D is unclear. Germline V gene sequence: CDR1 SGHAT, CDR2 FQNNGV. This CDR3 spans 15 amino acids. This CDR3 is CAISFRLDSTDTQYF. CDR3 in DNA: TGTGCCATCAGCTTTCGGCTAGACAGCACAGATACGCAGTATTTT. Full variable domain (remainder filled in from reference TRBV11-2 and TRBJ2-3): EAGVAQSPRYKIIEKRQSVAFWCNPISGHATLYWYQQILGQGPKLLIQFQNNGVVDDSQLPKDRFSAERLKGVDSTLKIQPAKLEDSAVYLCAISFRLDSTDTQYFGPGTRLTVL.

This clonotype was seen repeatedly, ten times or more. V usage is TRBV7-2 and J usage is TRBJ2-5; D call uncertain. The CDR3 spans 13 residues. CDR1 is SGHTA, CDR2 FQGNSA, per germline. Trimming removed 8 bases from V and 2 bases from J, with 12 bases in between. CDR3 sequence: CASGSYLQETQYF. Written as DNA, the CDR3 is TGTGCCAGCGGTTCTTACCTTCAAGAGACCCAGTACTTC. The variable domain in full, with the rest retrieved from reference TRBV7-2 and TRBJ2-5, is GAGVSQSPSNKVTEKGKDVELRCDPISGHTALYWYRQSLGQGLEFLIYFQGNSAPDKSGLPSDRFSAERTGGSVSTLTIQRTQQEDSAVYLCASGSYLQETQYFGPGTRLLVL.

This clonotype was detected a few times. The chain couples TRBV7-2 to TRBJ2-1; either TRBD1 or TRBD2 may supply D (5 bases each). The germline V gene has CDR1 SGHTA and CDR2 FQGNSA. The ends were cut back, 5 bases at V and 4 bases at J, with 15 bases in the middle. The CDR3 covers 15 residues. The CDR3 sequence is CASSPTGQTYNEQFF. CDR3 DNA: TGTGCCAGCAGCCCGACGGGGCAAACTTACAATGAGCAGTTCTTC.

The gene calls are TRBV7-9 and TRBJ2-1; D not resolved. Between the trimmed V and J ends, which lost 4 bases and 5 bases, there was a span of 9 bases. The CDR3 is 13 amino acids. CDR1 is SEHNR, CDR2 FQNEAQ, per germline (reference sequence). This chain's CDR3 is CASSSRWNNEQFF. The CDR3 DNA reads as TGTGCCAGCAGCTCGCGTTGGAACAATGAGCAGTTCTTC.

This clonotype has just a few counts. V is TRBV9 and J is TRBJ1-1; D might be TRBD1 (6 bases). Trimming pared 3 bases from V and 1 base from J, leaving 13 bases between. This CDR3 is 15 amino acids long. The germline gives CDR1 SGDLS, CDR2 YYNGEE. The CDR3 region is CASSANRDSNTEAFF. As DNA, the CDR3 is TGTGCCAGCAGCGCGAACAGGGATTCGAACACTGAAGCTTTCTTT.

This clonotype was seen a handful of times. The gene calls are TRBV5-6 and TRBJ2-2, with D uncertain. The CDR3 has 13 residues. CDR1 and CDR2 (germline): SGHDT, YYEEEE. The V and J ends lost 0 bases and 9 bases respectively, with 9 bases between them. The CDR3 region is CASSLGSLRELFF. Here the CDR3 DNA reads TGTGCCAGCAGCTTGGGGTCCCTCCGGGAGCTGTTTTTT. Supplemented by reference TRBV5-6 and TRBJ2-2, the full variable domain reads DAGVTQSPTHLIKTRGQQVTLRCSPKSGHDTVSWYQQALGQGPQFIFQYYEEEERQRGNFPDRFSGHQFPNYSSELNVNALLLGDSALYLCASSLGSLRELFFGEGSRLTVL.

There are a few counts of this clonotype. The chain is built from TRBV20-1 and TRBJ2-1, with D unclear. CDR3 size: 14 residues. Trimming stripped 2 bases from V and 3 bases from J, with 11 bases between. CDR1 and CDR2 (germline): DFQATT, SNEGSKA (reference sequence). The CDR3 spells CSARPRTGYNEQFF. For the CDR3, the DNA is TGCAGTGCTAGACCCCGGACGGGCTACAATGAGCAGTTCTTC.

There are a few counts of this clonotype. The CDR3 reads CASSPSTKSSYEQYV. DNA of the CDR3: TGTGCCAGCAGCCCCTCGACCAAGAGCTCCTACGAGCAGTACGTC. The V gene is TRBV7-9, the J gene TRBJ2-7; D gene ambiguous. With 5 bases removed from V and 0 bases from J, the gap between germline ends came to 14 bases. The germline V gene encodes CDR1 SEHNR and CDR2 FQNEAQ (reference sequence). The CDR3 is made up of 15 amino acids.